The table lists the clone carrying this TCR beta chain with a few counts. The antigen remains undetermined. This entry is derived from a study of pediatric ulcerative colitis. Study-level findings and limits: Blood-rectal clonal overlap within each person was significantly higher in ulcerative colitis patients than controls. Rectal pinch biopsies may include blood-derived T cells. Two rectal clonotypes were found only in ulcerative colitis patients, all of them.

CDR3 length equals 12 residues. CDR1 and CDR2 from the germline V gene are LGHNT and FRNRAP. V lost 2 bases to trimming and J lost 1 base, with 0 bases between them. Sequencing was at survey level. Measured with immunoSEQ multiplex PCR; TCRdb has only the in-frame clones, and not every one. Of roughly 16,000 clones listed, roughly 80% are singletons. The rectum was sampled with one to two pinch biopsies at colonoscopy. This receptor was identified in a boy aged 5-17 years who was a control in a study of pediatric ulcerative colitis. Sequencing was done on a sample of gut tissue. The V call is TRBV12-5, the J call TRBJ2-1; no definite D call. CDR3 residues: CASGLSYNEQFF. The DNA of the CDR3 is TGTGCTAGTGGTTTGTCCTACAATGAGCAGTTCTTC.